The 19 T cell receptor beta chains below were found in one sample sequenced in a study of tumor and adjacent non-tumor tissue in lung cancer (dated by TCRdb to between 2017 and 2018). RNA was extracted from bulk unsorted tissue and checked for quality with a NanoDrop ND-1000 and an Agilent 2100. The normal lung samples consisted of distant non-tumor tissue collected more than 3 cm from the tumor edge. Library preparation was by multiplex PCR. Instrument used: Illumina HiSeq 2500. Following protocols modified from ARM-PCR, the researchers constructed TCRbeta libraries through three rounds of nested PCR with primers (Table S4). TCRdb reworked the public reads: Q25 trimming with fastp, MiXCR clone assembly, productive beta chains retained. Each CDR3 protein gets just one entry, which takes the most common genes and DNA from the rows behind it. The sample table contains 60,000 to 100,000 distinct CDR3 sequences; only one count was recorded for over 65% of them. Together, the top ten hold less than 50% of the sample.

Material for sequencing was distant non-tumor lung tissue. All receptors come from a man aged 70-80 years with non-small cell lung cancer.

The chain is built from TRBV11-1 and TRBJ2-7, with a weak D call TRBD1 (5 bases). Germline assignment: CDR1 SGHAT and CDR2 FQDESV (reference sequence). Trimming removed 4 bases at V and 13 bases at J, with 23 bases between. CDR3 length equals 14 residues. For the CDR3, the DNA is TGTGCCAGCAGCTCCAGGGAAACAACATACGAACACTACTTC. It is translated as CASSSRETTYEHYF.

Concerning this clonotype: A much larger clone differs by one base, so this may be a read error. The V gene is TRBV28, the J gene TRBJ2-5; 9 bases agree with TRBD1. J was trimmed by 5 bases and V by 7 bases; bases with no gene match: 11. The CDR3 spans 15 residues. Germline assignment: CDR1 MDHEN and CDR2 SYDVKM. CDR3 protein: CASTFRTGGMETQYF. Here the CDR3 DNA reads TGTGCCAGCACTTTCCGAACAGGGGGCATGGAGACCCAGTACTTC. The variable domain in full, completed from reference TRBV28 and TRBJ2-5, reads DVKVTQSSRYLVKRTGEKVFLECVQDMDHENMFWYRQDPGLGLRLIYFSYDVKMKEKGDIPEGYSVSREKKERFSLILESASTNQTSMYLCASTFRTGGMETQYFGPGTRLLVL.

Of note for this clonotype: Given a much more abundant clone one base away, this may be a read error. The chain links TRBV6-6 to TRBJ2-7; 7 bases agree with TRBD1. CDR1 and CDR2 (germline): MNHNY, SVGAGI (reference sequence). CDR3 size: 12 residues. The CDR3 sequence: CTSRDSSYEQYF. In DNA form, the CDR3 reads TGTACCAGCCGGGACAGCTCCTACGAGCAGTACTTC.

The chain joins TRBV6-5 to TRBJ2-1, with 8 bases aligning to TRBD2. Germline-derived CDR1 and CDR2 are MNHEY and SVGAGI. Trimming took 7 bases from V and 7 from J; bases not matched to a gene: 9. The CDR3 is 14 residues long. The CDR3 nucleotides are TGTGCCAGCAAATTCGGGGGGGGCTCAAATGAGCAGTTCTTC. Translation gives CASKFGGGSNEQFF.

Of note for this clonotype: The junction shows a germline mismatch at one end, possibly a read error. The rearrangement uses TRBV29-1 and TRBJ2-5; a possible D gene is TRBD1 (5 bases). Germline values: CDR1 SQVTM, CDR2 ANQGSEA. The CDR3 sequence is 13 residues long. The CDR3 region has the DNA TGCAGCGTGGCTTACAGGTTCCAAGAGACCCAAAACTTC. It translates to CSVAYRFQETQNF.

Concerning this clonotype itself: Germline and junction disagree at one end, which may indicate a read error. CDR3 protein: CNARQRAQYF. The CDR3 DNA follows: TGCAATGCTCGACAGCGCGCCCAGTACTTC. The rearrangement links TRBV20-1 to TRBJ2-5, with TRBD1 as a possible D gene (5 bases). Per the germline V gene, CDR1 is DFQATT and CDR2 is SNEGSKA (reference sequence). The CDR3 contains 10 residues.

In regard to this clonotype: The junction departs from the called germline gene at one end, perhaps through a read error. The V gene is TRBV4-3, the J gene TRBJ1-2, with TRBD1 as a possible D gene (5 bases). Germline CDR1 and CDR2: LGHNA and YSLEER. The CDR3 length is 14 residues. The CDR3 loop reads CASSQDVGGHGYNF. The CDR3 DNA follows: TGCGCCAGCAGCCAAGATGTGGGCGGACATGGATACAACTTC.

In regard to this clonotype: A read error may account for a junction end that differs from germline. The V call is TRBV12-3 or TRBV12-4, the J call TRBJ2-2, with TRBD2 as a possible D gene (6 bases). CDR3 length equals 16 residues. The CDR3 DNA follows: TGTGCAAGCAGTTTCATAGTGGGAGGCTTCACCGGTGAGCTGTTTTTT. Its translation: CASSFIVGGFTGELFF.

Concerning this clonotype: The junction differs from germline at one of its ends, possibly a read error. The chain employs TRBV13 and TRBJ2-7, with 7 bases aligning to TRBD2. Germline loops: CDR1 PRHDT, CDR2 FYEKMQ (reference sequence). The CDR3 runs 16 residues. This chain's CDR3 is CTSSRLMRLAEYEQYF. CDR3 nucleotide sequence: TGTACCAGCAGCAGACTGATGAGACTAGCAGAGTACGAGCAGTACTTC.

About this clonotype itself: This may come from a read error, since a much larger clone is one base off. The gene calls are TRBV29-1 and TRBJ2-1; D gene unclear. The CDR3 has 10 residues. CDR1 is SQVTM and CDR2 is ANQGSEA in the germline V gene. The CDR3 sequence is CSNGHNEQLF. The CDR3 DNA reads TGCAGCAATGGGCACAATGAGCAGCTCTTC.

J is TRBJ2-7 and V is TRBV20-1, with D uncertain. There are 13 residues in the CDR3. Trimming removed 5 bases from V and 4 bases from J, with 15 bases in between. Germline CDR1 DFQATT, CDR2 SNEGSKA (reference sequence). Here the CDR3 DNA reads TGCAGTGCTCTAGAAGATTACACATACGAGCAGTACTTC. Translating gives CSALEDYTYEQYF.

The J gene is TRBJ2-4, the V gene TRBV6-1; TRBD2 matches 7 bases. From germline, CDR1 is MNHNS and CDR2 SASEGT. The CDR3 has 16 amino acids. J gave up 3 bases and V 5 bases, and 10 bases lay outside the gene matches. The CDR3 DNA sequence: TGTGCCAGCAGTCAAGGGAGTTCTAGCGGCAAAAACATTCAGTACTTC. Protein product: CASSQGSSSGKNIQYF.

The rearrangement uses TRBV10-3 and TRBJ1-3; D is unresolved. V was trimmed by 2 bases and J by 7 bases, leaving 12 bases between them. This CDR3 has 14 residues. From germline, CDR1 is ENHRY and CDR2 SYGVKD. The CDR3 loop reads CAISEVGKRNTIYF. CDR3 DNA: TGTGCCATCAGTGAGGTGGGGAAACGTAACACCATATATTTT.

Details on this clonotype: An end of the junction differs from the germline gene, which may be a read error. The gene calls are TRBV29-1 and TRBJ2-7; D unresolved. The CDR3 extends over 13 amino acids. The germline V gene encodes CDR1 SQVTM and CDR2 ANQGSEA. CDR3: CSLRRVTSYEQYF. CDR3 sequence (DNA): TGCAGCCTGCGACGGGTGACCTCCTACGAGCAGTATTTC.

This clonotype occurred once. This rearrangement joins TRBV11-2 to TRBJ2-7; possible D gene TRBD2, 5 bases. The CDR3 covers 13 residues. Per germline, CDR1 SGHAT and CDR2 FQNNGV. Trimming stripped 9 bases from V and 5 bases from J, with 17 bases between. The CDR3 protein is CASSPNGVHEQYF. CDR3 nucleotides: TGTGCCAGTAGCCCGAACGGGGTCCACGAGCAGTACTTC.

The rearrangement links TRBV6-1 to TRBJ1-2; D unresolved. The CDR3 covers 14 residues. The V gene's germline CDR1 is MNHNS and CDR2 SASEGT. V lost 4 bases and J lost 5, with 14 bases in between. The CDR3 nucleotides are TGTGCCAGCAGTGCGGACGGAGATCAGTATGGCTACACCTTC. Translated, it gives CASSADGDQYGYTF.

Here the CDR3 reads CNVGRTGNGKTQYF. The CDR3 nucleotides are TGCAACGTGGGCCGGACAGGGAATGGGAAGACCCAGTACTTC. The V call is TRBV29-1, the J call TRBJ2-5, with TRBD1 matching over 8 bases. Germline V gene lookup returns CDR1 SQVTM and CDR2 ANQGSEA. The CDR3 is made up of 14 amino acids.

The sample holds a few counts of this clonotype. The CDR3 DNA reads TGTGCCAGCAGTCCTCGAGACCGTACATATACGCAGTATTTT. Protein product: CASSPRDRTYTQYF. The chain carries TRBV28 and TRBJ2-3, with D unresolved. Trimming cost V 5 bases and J 7 bases, with 16 bases left between them. Germline V CDR1 and CDR2: MDHEN, SYDVKM. This CDR3 comprises 14 residues.

Remarks on this clonotype: A much larger clone differs by one base, so this may be a read error. The chain carries TRBV6-6 and TRBJ2-1, with 13 bases identical to TRBD2. The V gene's germline CDR1 is MNHNY and CDR2 SVGAGI (reference sequence). J gave up 11 bases and V 5 bases, and 15 bases lay outside the gene matches. CDR3 size: 17 residues. In DNA form, the CDR3 reads TGTGCCAGCAGTAACCCGAGACTAGCGGGAGGCGTAGGTAAGCAGTTCTTC. Translation gives CASSNPRLAGGVGKQFF.